What follows describes a single T cell receptor beta chain. The antigen is undetermined. Sequencing used immunoSEQ multiplex PCR; TCRdb keeps in-frame clones, though not all of them. Of 40,000 or so clones in the sample, roughly 77% were seen once. The V gene end was trimmed by 5 bases and the J gene end by 1 base; junction bases not matched to a gene: 9. This CDR3 region has 16 residues. Per germline, CDR1 LGHNA and CDR2 YSLEER. This sample was included in a study of T cells in localized non-small cell lung cancer. Broader study findings: Density of T cells in blood, when higher, went with longer overall survival. Owing to sequencing of a solitary tumor region, heterogeneity cannot be discounted. T cell clonality was highest in uninvolved adjacent lung, above tumor. Researchers found a median around 50 of the top 100 tumor clones in adjacent lung.

The chain joins TRBV4-3 to TRBJ2-7; 9 bases are shared with TRBD1. This receptor was obtained from a woman aged 40-69 years with stage II squamous cell lung carcinoma. Here the sequenced sample was PBMCs, taken before any cancer treatment. The CDR3 DNA is TGCGCCAGCAGCAAACGGATCGGGACAGGGTCCTACGAGCAGTACTTC. This sequence encodes CASSKRIGTGSYEQYF.